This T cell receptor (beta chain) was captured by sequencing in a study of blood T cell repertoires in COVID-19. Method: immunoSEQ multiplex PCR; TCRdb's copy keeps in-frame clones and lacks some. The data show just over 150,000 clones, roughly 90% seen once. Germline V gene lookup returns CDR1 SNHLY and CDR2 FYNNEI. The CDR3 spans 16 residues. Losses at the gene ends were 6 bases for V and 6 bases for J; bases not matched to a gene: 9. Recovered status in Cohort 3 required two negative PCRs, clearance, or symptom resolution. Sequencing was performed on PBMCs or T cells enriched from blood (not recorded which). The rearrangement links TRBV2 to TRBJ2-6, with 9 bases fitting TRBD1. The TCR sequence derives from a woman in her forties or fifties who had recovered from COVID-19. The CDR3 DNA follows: TGTGCCAGCAGGGACAGGGGTCCGAAGGAGGCCAACGTCCTGACTTTC. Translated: CASRDRGPKEANVLTF.